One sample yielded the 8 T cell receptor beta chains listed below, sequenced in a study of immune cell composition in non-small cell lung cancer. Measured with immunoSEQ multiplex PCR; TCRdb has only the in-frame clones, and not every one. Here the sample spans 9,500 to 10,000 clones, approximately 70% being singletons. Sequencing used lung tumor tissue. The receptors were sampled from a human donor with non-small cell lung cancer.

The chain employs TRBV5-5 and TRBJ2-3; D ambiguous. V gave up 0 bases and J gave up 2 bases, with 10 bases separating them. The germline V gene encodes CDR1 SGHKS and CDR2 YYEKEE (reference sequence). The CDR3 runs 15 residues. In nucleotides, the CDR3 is TGTGCCAGCAGCTTGGAAACCCGAAACACAGATACGCAGTATTTT. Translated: CASSLETRNTDTQYF.

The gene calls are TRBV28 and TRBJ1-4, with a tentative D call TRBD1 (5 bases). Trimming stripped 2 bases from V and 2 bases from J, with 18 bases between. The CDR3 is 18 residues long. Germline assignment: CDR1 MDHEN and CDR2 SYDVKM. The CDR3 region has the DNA TGTGCCAGCAGTTTAGGGGCAGGGAGGTTTAATACTAATGAAAAACTGTTTTTT. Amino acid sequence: CASSLGAGRFNTNEKLFF.

The CDR3 DNA reads as TGCGCCAGCAGTGAGTCCGAGGGAACCACCGGGGAGCTGTTTTTT. Translated, it gives CASSESEGTTGELFF. This chain connects TRBV10-1 to TRBJ2-2; D is perhaps TRBD2 (5 bases). Germline assignment: CDR1 WNHNN and CDR2 SYGVQD (reference sequence). The CDR3 length is 15 residues. Trimming cost V 0 bases and J 4 bases, with 9 bases left between them.

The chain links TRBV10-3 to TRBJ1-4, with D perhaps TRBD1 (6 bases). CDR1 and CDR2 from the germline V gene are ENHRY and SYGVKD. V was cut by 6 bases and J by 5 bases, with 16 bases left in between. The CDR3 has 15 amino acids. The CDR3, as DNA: TGTGCCATCAGCGACGGGGGGGCCACCAATGAAAAACTGTTTTTT. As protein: CAISDGGATNEKLFF.

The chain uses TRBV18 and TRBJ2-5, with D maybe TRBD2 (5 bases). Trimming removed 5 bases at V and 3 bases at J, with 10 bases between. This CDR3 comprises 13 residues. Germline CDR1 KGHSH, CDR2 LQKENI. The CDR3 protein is CASSTQEEETQYF. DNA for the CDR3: TGTGCCAGCTCAACTCAGGAGGAAGAGACCCAGTACTTC.

The chain's CDR3 is CASSLEGGTQYF. The CDR3 DNA reads as TGTGCCAGCAGCTTAGAGGGTGGGACCCAGTACTTC. The J gene is TRBJ2-5, the V gene TRBV7-9; D gene uncertain. V lost 1 base to trimming and J lost 7 bases, with 7 bases between them. The CDR3 is made up of 12 amino acids. Per the germline V gene, CDR1 is SEHNR and CDR2 is FQNEAQ (reference sequence).

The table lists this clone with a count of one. The chain's CDR3 is CASSEFSGTEAFF. The CDR3 DNA follows: TGTGCCAGCTCAGAGTTCTCCGGCACTGAAGCTTTCTTT. This sequence joins TRBV18 and TRBJ1-1, with no clear D. Trimming removed 5 bases at V and 4 bases at J, with 11 bases between. The V gene's germline CDR1 is KGHSH and CDR2 LQKENI. CDR3 length: 13 amino acids.

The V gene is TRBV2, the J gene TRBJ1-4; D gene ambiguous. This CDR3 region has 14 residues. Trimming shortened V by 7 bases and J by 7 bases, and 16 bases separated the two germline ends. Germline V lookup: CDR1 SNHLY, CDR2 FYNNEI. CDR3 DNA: TGTGCCAGCAATGAGGGCATTTGGAGTGAAAAACTGTTTTTT. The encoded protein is CASNEGIWSEKLFF.